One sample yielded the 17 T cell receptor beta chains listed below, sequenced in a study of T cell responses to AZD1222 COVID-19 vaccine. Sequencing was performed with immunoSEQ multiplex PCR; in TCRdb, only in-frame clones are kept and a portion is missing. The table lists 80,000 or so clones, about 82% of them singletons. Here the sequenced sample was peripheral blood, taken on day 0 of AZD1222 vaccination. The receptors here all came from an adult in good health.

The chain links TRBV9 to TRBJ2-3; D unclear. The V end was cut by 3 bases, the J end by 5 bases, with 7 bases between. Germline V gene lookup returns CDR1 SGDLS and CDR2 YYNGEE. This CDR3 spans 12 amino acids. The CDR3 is CASSANQDTQYF. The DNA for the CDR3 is TGTGCCAGCAGCGCCAACCAAGATACGCAGTATTTT.

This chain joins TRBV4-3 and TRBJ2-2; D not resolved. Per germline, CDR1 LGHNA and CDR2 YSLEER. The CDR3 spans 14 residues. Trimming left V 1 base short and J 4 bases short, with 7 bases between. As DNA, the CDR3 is TGCGCCAGCAGCCAAGGAGAGGTCACCGGGGAGCTGTTTTTT. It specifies CASSQGEVTGELFF.

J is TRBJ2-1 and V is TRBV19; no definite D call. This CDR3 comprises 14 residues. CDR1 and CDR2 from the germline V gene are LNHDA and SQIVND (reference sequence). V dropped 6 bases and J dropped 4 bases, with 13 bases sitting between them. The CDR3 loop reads CASRKSPTYNEQFF. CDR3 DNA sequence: TGTGCCAGTAGGAAGAGTCCCACATACAATGAGCAGTTCTTC. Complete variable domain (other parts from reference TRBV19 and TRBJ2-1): DGGITQSPKYLFRKEGQNVTLSCEQNLNHDAMYWYRQDPGQGLRLIYYSQIVNDFQKGDIAEGYSVSREKKESFPLTVTSAQKNPTAFYLCASRKSPTYNEQFFGPGTRLTVL.

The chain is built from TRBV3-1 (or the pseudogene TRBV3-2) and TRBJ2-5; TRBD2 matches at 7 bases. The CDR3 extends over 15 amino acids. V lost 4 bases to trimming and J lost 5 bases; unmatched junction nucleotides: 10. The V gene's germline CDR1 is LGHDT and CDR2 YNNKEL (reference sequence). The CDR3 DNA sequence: TGTGCCAGCAGCCCAACACTAGCGACGATTGAGACCCAGTACTTC. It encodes CASSPTLATIETQYF.

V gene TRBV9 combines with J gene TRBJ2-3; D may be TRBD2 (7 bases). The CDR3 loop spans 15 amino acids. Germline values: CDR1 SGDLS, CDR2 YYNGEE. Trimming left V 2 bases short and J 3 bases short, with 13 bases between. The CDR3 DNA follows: TGTGCCAGCAGCGTCGGGGGGCGTTCAACAGATACGCAGTATTTT. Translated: CASSVGGRSTDTQYF.

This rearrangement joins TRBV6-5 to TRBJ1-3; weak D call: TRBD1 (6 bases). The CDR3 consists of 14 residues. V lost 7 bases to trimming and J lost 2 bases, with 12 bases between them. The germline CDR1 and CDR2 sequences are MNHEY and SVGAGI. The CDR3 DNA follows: TGTGCCAGCACGTCGGGGGCGGCTGGAAACACCATATATTTT. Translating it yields CASTSGAAGNTIYF.

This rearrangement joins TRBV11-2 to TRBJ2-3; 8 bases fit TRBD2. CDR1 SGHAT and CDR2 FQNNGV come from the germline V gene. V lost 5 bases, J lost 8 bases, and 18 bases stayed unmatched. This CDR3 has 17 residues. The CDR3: CASSPEAGTRAHGTQYF. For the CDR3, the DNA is TGTGCCAGCAGCCCCGAGGCTGGGACTAGGGCCCACGGTACGCAGTATTTT.

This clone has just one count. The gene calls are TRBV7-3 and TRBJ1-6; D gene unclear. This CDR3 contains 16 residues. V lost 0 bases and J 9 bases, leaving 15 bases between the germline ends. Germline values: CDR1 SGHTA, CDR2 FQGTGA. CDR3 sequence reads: CASSLTRVASGSPLHF. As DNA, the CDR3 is TGTGCCAGCAGCTTAACGCGGGTCGCTTCGGGTTCACCCCTCCACTTT. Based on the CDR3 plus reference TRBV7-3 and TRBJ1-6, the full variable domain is GAGVSQTPSNKVTEKGKYVELRCDPISGHTALYWYRQSLGQGPEFLIYFQGTGAADDSGLPNDRFFAVRPEGSVSTLKIQRTERGDSAVYLCASSLTRVASGSPLHFGNGTRLTVT.

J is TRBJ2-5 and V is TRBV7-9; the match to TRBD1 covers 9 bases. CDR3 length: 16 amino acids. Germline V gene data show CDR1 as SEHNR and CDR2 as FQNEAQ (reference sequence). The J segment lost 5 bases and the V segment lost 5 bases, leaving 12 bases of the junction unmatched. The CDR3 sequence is CASSPRTGDGRETQYF. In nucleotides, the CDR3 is TGTGCCAGCAGCCCCCGGACAGGGGACGGAAGGGAGACCCAGTACTTC.

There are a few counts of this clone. CDR3 amino acids: CASSQDVGVLAGGSYNEQFF. The CDR3 DNA follows: TGCGCCAGCAGCCAAGATGTCGGGGTCCTAGCGGGAGGGTCCTACAATGAGCAGTTCTTC. The chain employs TRBV4-1 and TRBJ2-1; 12 nucleotides line up with TRBD2. Germline V gene data show CDR1 as MGHRA and CDR2 as YSYEKL. The CDR3 is 20 residues long. Losses at the gene ends were 0 bases for V and 1 base for J; bases not matched to a gene: 10.

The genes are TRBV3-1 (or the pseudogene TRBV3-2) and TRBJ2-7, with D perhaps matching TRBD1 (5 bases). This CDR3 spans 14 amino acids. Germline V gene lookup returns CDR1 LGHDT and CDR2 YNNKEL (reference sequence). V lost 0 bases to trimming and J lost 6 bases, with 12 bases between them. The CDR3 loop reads CASSQDRASAEQYF. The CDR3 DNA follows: TGTGCCAGCAGCCAAGACAGGGCGAGCGCCGAGCAGTACTTC.

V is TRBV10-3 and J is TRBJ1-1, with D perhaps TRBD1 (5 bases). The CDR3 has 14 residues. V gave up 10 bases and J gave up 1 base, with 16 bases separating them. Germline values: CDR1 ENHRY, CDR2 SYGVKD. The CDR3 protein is CASLMDGGNTEAFF. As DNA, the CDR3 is TGTGCCAGCCTCATGGATGGGGGGAACACTGAAGCTTTCTTT.

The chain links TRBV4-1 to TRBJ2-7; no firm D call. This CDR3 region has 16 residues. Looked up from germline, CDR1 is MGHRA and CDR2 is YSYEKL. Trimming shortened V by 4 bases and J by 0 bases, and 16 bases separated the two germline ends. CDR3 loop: CASSPALSSSSYEQYF. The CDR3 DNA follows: TGCGCCAGCAGCCCCGCCCTTTCTAGTAGCTCCTACGAGCAGTACTTC.

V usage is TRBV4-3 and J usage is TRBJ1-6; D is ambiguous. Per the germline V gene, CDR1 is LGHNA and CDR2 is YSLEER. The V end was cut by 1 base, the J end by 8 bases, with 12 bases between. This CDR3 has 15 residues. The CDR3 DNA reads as TGCGCCAGCAGCCAAGCTGGAGGAGGAGATTCACCCCTCCACTTT. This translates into CASSQAGGGDSPLHF.

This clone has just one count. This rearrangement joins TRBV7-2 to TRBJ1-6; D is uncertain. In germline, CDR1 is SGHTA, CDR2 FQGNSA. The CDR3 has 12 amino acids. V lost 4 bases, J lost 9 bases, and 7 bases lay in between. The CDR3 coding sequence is TGTGCCAGCAGCTCCGGCAGTTCACCCCTCCACTTT. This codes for CASSSGSSPLHF.

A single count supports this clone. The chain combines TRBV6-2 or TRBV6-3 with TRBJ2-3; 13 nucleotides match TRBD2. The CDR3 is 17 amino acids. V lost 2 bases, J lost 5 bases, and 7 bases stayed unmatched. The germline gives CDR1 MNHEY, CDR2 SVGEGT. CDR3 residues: CASSYGVTSGGIDTQYF. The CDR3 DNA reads TGTGCCAGCAGTTACGGGGTGACTAGCGGGGGGATAGATACGCAGTATTTT.

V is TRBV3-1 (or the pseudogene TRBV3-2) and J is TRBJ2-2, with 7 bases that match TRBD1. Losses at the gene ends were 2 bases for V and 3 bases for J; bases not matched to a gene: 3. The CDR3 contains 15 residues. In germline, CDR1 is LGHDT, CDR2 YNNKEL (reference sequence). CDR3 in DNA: TGTGCCAGCAGCCAACGGGACAGTTACACCGGGGAGCTGTTTTTT. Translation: CASSQRDSYTGELFF.